This T cell receptor (beta chain) emerged from a study of blood T cell repertoires in COVID-19. Study-wide background: The origin of the acute and convalescent COVID-19 samples was the United States, Italy and Spain. In each case, the material was cDNA or gDNA derived from T cells, B-cell-depleted T cells, or PBMCs.

Trimming left V 0 bases short and J 5 bases short, with 6 bases between. This CDR3 has 13 residues. Germline V CDR1 and CDR2: SGHTA, FQGNSA. Original processing methods: Amplified reference gene primers provided the basis for estimating nucleated cell counts. Assay used: immunoSEQ multiplex PCR; TCRdb lists only in-frame clones, some missing. Clone size and the V and J calls come from that table; the DNA yielded D and trimming. Among 62,000 or so clones listed, around 85% were seen once. V and J are TRBV7-2 and TRBJ2-3; D ambiguous. Sequenced sample: peripheral blood. This clonotype was sampled from a woman aged 55-69 years with acute or convalescent COVID-19. Written as DNA, the CDR3 is TGTGCCAGCAGCTTAGCCTCCTTAGATACGCAGTATTTT. Protein product: CASSLASLDTQYF.